The 6 T cell receptor beta chains presented below share a single source sample, sequenced in a study of blood T cell repertoires in COVID-19. Measured with immunoSEQ multiplex PCR; TCRdb has only the in-frame clones, and not every one. The data hold 150,000 to 200,000 clones, with over 75% observed a single time. Sequencing was performed on peripheral blood. The receptors originated from a man aged 65 to 79 with acute or convalescent COVID-19.

This clone was found once. At one boundary the junction diverges from the germline segment, which might be a read error. The chain's CDR3 is CASAPAGAYNEQFF. The CDR3 region has the DNA TGTGCCAGCGCACCAGCGGGGGCTTACAATGAGCAGTTCTTC. This chain links TRBV18 with TRBJ2-1; 8 positions agree with TRBD2. The CDR3 loop spans 14 amino acids. Germline assignment: CDR1 KGHSH and CDR2 LQKENI. Full variable domain (rest looked up from reference TRBV18 and TRBJ2-1): NAGVMQNPRHLVRRRGQEARLRCSPMKGHSHVYWYRQLPEEGLKFMVYLQKENIIDESGMPKERFSAEFPKEGPSILRIQQVVRGDSAAYFCASAPAGAYNEQFFGPGTRLTVL.

The sample holds a few counts of this clone. The CDR3 loop reads CASSQAGQGRYF. CDR3 nucleotides: TGTGCCAGCAGCCAAGCGGGACAGGGAAGGTACTTC. The V gene is TRBV2, the J gene TRBJ2-5, with 9 positions matching TRBD1. Germline lookup yields CDR1 SNHLY and CDR2 FYNNEI. Germline trimming cut 6 bases from V and 13 bases from J; bases unmatched to any gene: 9. The CDR3 is 12 amino acids.

The chain is built from TRBV19 and TRBJ1-2; 8 bases agree with TRBD1. The CDR3 sequence is 13 residues long. The V and J ends lost 5 bases and 5 bases, in that order; junction bases with no gene match: 4. Germline CDR1 LNHDA, CDR2 SQIVND (reference sequence). CDR3 in DNA: TGTGCCAGTAGTTTACGGACAGGGTATGGCTACACCTTC. This sequence encodes CASSLRTGYGYTF.

The V gene is TRBV7-2, the J gene TRBJ1-3; D uncertain. CDR1 SGHTA and CDR2 FQGNSA come from the germline V gene. The ends were cut back, 5 bases at V and 1 base at J, with 21 bases in the middle. The CDR3 contains 18 residues. CDR3 coding DNA: TGTGCCAGCAGCAAGTACCCGGACGGCGGGCTGTCTGGAAACACCATATATTTT. Translated: CASSKYPDGGLSGNTIYF.

The J gene is TRBJ2-3, the V gene TRBV24-1, with 8 bases that match TRBD2. Germline V gene sequence: CDR1 KGHDR, CDR2 SFDVKD. Unmatched junction bases numbered 6, after V lost 4 bases and J lost 4 bases. The CDR3 runs 15 residues. Written as DNA, the CDR3 is TGTGCCACCAGTGACTCAGCGGGGGCATCAGATACGCAGTATTTT. Its protein is CATSDSAGASDTQYF.

The rearrangement links TRBV4-1 to TRBJ1-2, with 7 bases aligning to TRBD1. V lost 0 bases and J lost 1; bases outside the gene matches: 2. Germline loops: CDR1 MGHRA, CDR2 YSYEKL. CDR3 size: 15 residues. The DNA of the CDR3 is TGCGCCAGCAGCCAAGAACAGGGGAATAACTATGGCTACACCTTC. It yields the protein CASSQEQGNNYGYTF.